Following are 26 T cell receptor beta chains from one sample sequenced in a study of chemoradiotherapy in HPV16-positive cancers (dated by TCRdb to between 2021 and 2023). Libraries were constructed by the immunoSEQ multiplex PCR assay. In its TCRdb copy, this immuneACCESS table keeps in-frame sequences only and misses some clones. Where compared with another copy, unresolved V genes explain less than half of these, and the others have no known cause. Within this sample are 13,000 or so clones, with approximately 87% of them counted one time only. The top ten clonotypes cover 2.8% of the sample. The sequenced sample was blood, obtained from a patient who underwent chemoradiotherapy. Every receptor here comes from a human donor with HPV-associated anogenital cancer.

The rearrangement uses TRBV30 and TRBJ1-1; tentative D call: TRBD1 (5 bases). Germline assignment: CDR1 GTSNPN and CDR2 SVGIG (reference sequence). This CDR3 is built from 13 residues. V was cut by 0 bases and J by 2 bases, with 7 bases left in between. The CDR3 DNA sequence: TGTGCCTGGAGTGTGGGGACCAACACTGAAGCTTTCTTT. This sequence encodes CAWSVGTNTEAFF. Combining the CDR3 with reference TRBV30 and TRBJ1-1 gives the whole variable domain SQTIHQWPATLVQPVGSPLSLECTVEGTSNPNLYWYRQAAGRGLQLLFYSVGIGQISSEVPQNLSASRPQDRQFILSSKKLLLSDSGFYLCAWSVGTNTEAFFGQGTRLTVV.

J is TRBJ1-2 and V is TRBV18; D remains ambiguous. Trimming pared 2 bases from V and 6 bases from J, leaving 7 bases between. This CDR3 contains 12 residues. The germline CDR1 and CDR2 sequences are KGHSH and LQKENI. CDR3 region: CASSPFGDGYTF. Written as DNA, the CDR3 is TGTGCCAGCTCACCATTTGGGGATGGCTACACCTTC. Using reference TRBV18 and TRBJ1-2 for the parts outside the CDR3, the full variable domain is NAGVMQNPRHLVRRRGQEARLRCSPMKGHSHVYWYRQLPEEGLKFMVYLQKENIIDESGMPKERFSAEFPKEGPSILRIQQVVRGDSAAYFCASSPFGDGYTFGSGTRLTVV.

The CDR3: CASSLGQGNYGYTF. In nucleotides, the CDR3 is TGTGCCAGCTCCCTGGGACAGGGGAACTATGGCTACACCTTC. The chain joins TRBV18 to TRBJ1-2, with TRBD1 matching 10 bases. The germline CDR1 and CDR2 sequences are KGHSH and LQKENI. The CDR3 runs to 14 residues. V dropped 6 bases and J dropped 2; count of bases not matched to a gene: 3. Full variable domain (rest looked up from reference TRBV18 and TRBJ1-2): NAGVMQNPRHLVRRRGQEARLRCSPMKGHSHVYWYRQLPEEGLKFMVYLQKENIIDESGMPKERFSAEFPKEGPSILRIQQVVRGDSAAYFCASSLGQGNYGYTFGSGTRLTVV.

The V and J genes are TRBV18 and TRBJ2-4; 7 bases are a match to TRBD2. Trimming removed 3 bases from V and 9 bases from J; junction bases left unmatched: 8. In germline, CDR1 is KGHSH, CDR2 LQKENI. This CDR3 contains 14 residues. The DNA of the CDR3 is TGTGCCAGCTCACCGAGGGAGGGAACGGGCATTCAGTACTTC. It is translated as CASSPREGTGIQYF.

The chain joins TRBV6-1 to TRBJ2-7; either TRBD1 or TRBD2 may fit D (6 bases each). Germline V lookup: CDR1 MNHNS, CDR2 SASEGT. The CDR3 is made up of 12 amino acids. V was trimmed by 6 bases and J by 6 bases, leaving 12 bases between them. CDR3 DNA: TGTGCCAGCAGGGAGGGGGTTGGCGAGCAGTACTTC. Protein: CASREGVGEQYF.

The V call is TRBV7-2, the J call TRBJ1-6; 8 bases map to TRBD1. The CDR3 has 16 amino acids. The junction had 11 bases not matched to a gene; V was cut back by 6 bases and J by 7 bases. CDR1 is SGHTA, CDR2 FQGNSA, per germline. As DNA, the CDR3 is TGTGCCAGCAGTTCCGGTTCGAGACAGGGGAATTCACCCCTCCACTTT. As protein: CASSSGSRQGNSPLHF.

The chain links TRBV7-9 to TRBJ2-3; the D is unclear. Trimming removed 1 base from V and 0 bases from J, with 5 bases in between. The germline gives CDR1 SEHNR, CDR2 FQNEAQ (reference sequence). The CDR3 extends over 14 amino acids. DNA of the CDR3: TGTGCCAGCAGCTTAGATCGGAGCACAGATACGCAGTATTTT. It is translated as CASSLDRSTDTQYF. Together with reference TRBV7-9 and TRBJ2-3, the CDR3 gives the full variable domain: DTGVSQNPRHKITKRGQNVTFRCDPISEHNRLYWYRQTLGQGPEFLTYFQNEAQLEKSRLLSDRFSAERPKGSFSTLEIQRTEQGDSAMYLCASSLDRSTDTQYFGPGTRLTVL.

This CDR3 reads CASSPGQGASQPQHF. CDR3 in DNA: TGTGCCAGCAGTCCTGGACAGGGGGCGAGTCAGCCCCAGCATTTT. The chain uses TRBV7-2 and TRBJ1-5; 11 bases agree with TRBD1. Germline CDR1 reads SGHTA; CDR2 reads FQGNSA. The J segment lost 6 bases and the V segment lost 6 bases, leaving 7 bases of the junction unmatched. The CDR3 covers 15 residues.

This clone has just a few counts. This chain joins TRBV27 and TRBJ2-2, with D hard to call. Trimming removed 3 bases from V and 7 bases from J, with 6 bases in between. Per germline, CDR1 MNHEY and CDR2 SMNVEV (reference sequence). This CDR3 is 12 amino acids long. CDR3 in amino acids: CASSFHSGELFF. DNA of the CDR3: TGTGCCAGCAGTTTTCATAGCGGGGAGCTGTTTTTT.

The chain recombines TRBV6-5 with TRBJ2-3; TRBD2 aligns across 12 bases. Germline loops: CDR1 MNHEY, CDR2 SVGAGI. CDR3 length: 15 residues. J gave up 6 bases and V 6 bases, and 7 bases lay outside the gene matches. The CDR3 nucleotides read TGTGCCAGCAGAAGGACTAGCGGGGTATTCGATACGCAGTATTTT. Its protein product is CASRRTSGVFDTQYF.

This clone was detected only a few times. The chain combines TRBV6-6 with TRBJ1-5; D not resolved. The germline gives CDR1 MNHNY, CDR2 SVGAGI (reference sequence). The V gene lost 8 bases and the J gene lost 0 bases, with 11 bases spanning the gap. The CDR3 is made up of 14 amino acids. CDR3: CASGAVNSNQPQHF. CDR3 DNA: TGTGCCAGCGGAGCAGTAAATAGCAATCAGCCCCAGCATTTT.

The chain uses TRBV2 and TRBJ2-3, with 7 positions matching TRBD1. This CDR3 contains 16 residues. Germline lookup yields CDR1 SNHLY and CDR2 FYNNEI. Trimming cost V 6 bases and J 0 bases; bases outside gene matches: 9. The chain's CDR3 is CASRVLDRVSTDTQYF. For the CDR3, the DNA is TGTGCCAGCAGGGTCCTAGACAGGGTTAGCACAGATACGCAGTATTTT.

The rearrangement uses TRBV13 and TRBJ1-6; D is ambiguous. Germline V gene lookup returns CDR1 PRHDT and CDR2 FYEKMQ (reference sequence). V was trimmed by 1 base and J by 10 bases, leaving 8 bases between them. This CDR3 has 13 amino acids. For the CDR3, the DNA is TGTGCCAGCAGCTTAGACGCCAAATCACCCCTCCACTTT. Its protein is CASSLDAKSPLHF.

The V call is TRBV20-1, the J call TRBJ1-2; unclear D gene. The CDR3 sequence is 11 residues long. The germline V and J ends were trimmed by 3 bases and 10 bases, with 12 bases remaining between them. Germline values: CDR1 DFQATT, CDR2 SNEGSKA (reference sequence). As DNA, the CDR3 is TGCAGTGCTAGCGACTCCGTGGACTACACCTTC. Translation gives CSASDSVDYTF.

The chain links TRBV5-1 to TRBJ2-1; TRBD2 aligns across 8 bases. The CDR3 spans 16 residues. The J segment lost 5 bases and the V segment lost 0 bases, leaving 7 bases of the junction unmatched. The germline V gene has CDR1 SGHRS and CDR2 YFSETQ. In DNA form, the CDR3 reads TGCGCCAGCAGCTTGGTTACGGGGGGGCTAGACAATGAGCAGTTCTTC. Residues: CASSLVTGGLDNEQFF.

The chain uses TRBV5-1 and TRBJ2-1; tentatively, D is TRBD1 or TRBD2 (6 bases each). CDR1 is SGHRS and CDR2 is YFSETQ in the germline V gene. V lost 5 bases, J lost 8 bases, and 14 bases lay in between. This CDR3 comprises 13 residues. The CDR3 sequence: CASRWGAKDEQFF. CDR3 bases: TGCGCCAGCAGATGGGGGGCCAAGGATGAGCAGTTCTTC.

Remarks on this clone: The junction and the germline gene differ at one end; a read error may be behind it. The CDR3 sequence is CASRLTQETQYF. DNA for the CDR3: TGCGCCAGCCGCTTAACCCAAGAGACCCAGTACTTC. J is TRBJ2-5 and V is TRBV5-1; D is undetermined. The CDR3 has 12 residues. Germline CDR1 and CDR2: SGHRS and YFSETQ.

A single count supports this clone. The chain couples TRBV10-3 to TRBJ2-1; 12 positions match TRBD2. Unmatched junction bases numbered 8, after V lost 0 bases and J lost 8 bases. Germline V gives CDR1 ENHRY, CDR2 SYGVKD. This CDR3 region has 17 residues. CDR3 DNA sequence: TGTGCCATCAGTGAGTCGATGTCTAGCGGGGGGGTCTATGAGCAGTTCTTC. Its translation: CAISESMSSGGVYEQFF.

The CDR3 sequence is CASSVLVTDTQYF. The CDR3 coding sequence is TGTGCCAGCAGCGTATTAGTCACAGATACGCAGTATTTT. The chain uses TRBV9 and TRBJ2-3; unclear D gene. The CDR3 runs 13 residues. V was pared by 1 base and J by 2 bases, with 5 bases between. CDR1 is SGDLS and CDR2 is YYNGEE in the germline V gene.

This chain uses TRBV7-8 with TRBJ1-2, with a tentative D call TRBD1 (5 bases). Germline CDR1 SGHVS, CDR2 FQNEAQ. The CDR3 spans 14 residues. V lost 1 base to trimming and J lost 8 bases, with 14 bases between them. Written as DNA, the CDR3 is TGTGCCAGCAGCTTAGTTCAGGGAATAATGGGCTACACCTTC. It yields the protein CASSLVQGIMGYTF.

The rearrangement joins TRBV27 to TRBJ2-2, with D perhaps matching TRBD1 (7 bases). V dropped 2 bases and J dropped 5 bases, with 12 bases sitting between them. The CDR3 has 15 amino acids. Germline loops: CDR1 MNHEY, CDR2 SMNVEV (reference sequence). The CDR3 reads CASSLRQGGTGELFF. The CDR3 DNA follows: TGTGCCAGCAGTTTAAGGCAGGGGGGAACCGGGGAGCTGTTTTTT.

The chain recombines TRBV11-2 with TRBJ2-1; no definite D call. CDR1 SGHAT and CDR2 FQNNGV come from the germline V gene. The CDR3 consists of 13 residues. V lost 5 bases, J lost 4 bases, and 9 bases lay in between. The CDR3 spells CASSIPVYNEQFF. As DNA, the CDR3 is TGTGCCAGCAGCATCCCGGTGTACAATGAGCAGTTCTTC.

V and J are TRBV18 and TRBJ1-4, with 9 positions matching TRBD1. Per the germline V gene, CDR1 is KGHSH and CDR2 is LQKENI. The CDR3 runs to 15 residues. V was pared by 6 bases and J by 5 bases, with 7 bases of the junction left unmatched. The CDR3 sequence is CASSFATGGNEKLFF. CDR3 coding DNA: TGTGCCAGCTCTTTCGCCACAGGGGGCAATGAAAAACTGTTTTTT.

The chain has TRBV7-9 and TRBJ2-1; the match to TRBD1 covers 9 bases. With V trimmed by 2 bases and J by 5 bases, 13 bases remained unmatched. Germline values: CDR1 SEHNR, CDR2 FQNEAQ (reference sequence). The length of the CDR3 is 18 residues. The CDR3 sequence is CASSLNPGTGFLNNEQFF. CDR3 in DNA: TGTGCCAGCAGCTTAAATCCCGGGACAGGGTTTCTCAACAATGAGCAGTTCTTC.

This chain uses TRBV5-5 with TRBJ2-1, with TRBD2 as a possible D gene (5 bases). CDR3 length: 15 amino acids. Trimming shortened V by 2 bases and J by 3 bases, and 12 bases separated the two germline ends. The V gene's germline CDR1 is SGHKS and CDR2 YYEKEE (reference sequence). The CDR3: CASSFFAGVYNEQFF. CDR3 nucleotides: TGTGCCAGCAGCTTTTTCGCGGGCGTCTACAATGAGCAGTTCTTC.

The chain recombines TRBV29-1 with TRBJ1-2; D call uncertain. The CDR3 covers 12 residues. The V end was cut by 7 bases, the J end by 4 bases, with 13 bases between. Germline V lookup: CDR1 SQVTM, CDR2 ANQGSEA. CDR3 region: CSAGDLTYGYTF. The CDR3 DNA is TGCAGCGCGGGTGACCTGACCTATGGCTACACCTTC.